This entry describes one TCR beta chain. These data are taken from a study of technical replicates of blood from a few donors. J gave up 5 bases and V 5 bases, and 5 bases lay outside the gene matches. Germline lookup yields CDR1 MNHEY and CDR2 SVGAGI. CDR3 length: 13 residues. Only in-frame clones appear in the TCRdb table, and some are missing; sequencing was by immunoSEQ multiplex PCR. Here the sample spans under 15,000 clones, 92% being singletons. The sequenced sample consisted of PBMCs. The TCR originated in a human donor in good health. The gene calls are TRBV6-5 and TRBJ2-7, with 8 nucleotides matching TRBD1. CDR3 bases: TGTGCCAGCAGTGGACAGGGAGCGGACGAGCAGTACTTC. This codes for CASSGQGADEQYF.